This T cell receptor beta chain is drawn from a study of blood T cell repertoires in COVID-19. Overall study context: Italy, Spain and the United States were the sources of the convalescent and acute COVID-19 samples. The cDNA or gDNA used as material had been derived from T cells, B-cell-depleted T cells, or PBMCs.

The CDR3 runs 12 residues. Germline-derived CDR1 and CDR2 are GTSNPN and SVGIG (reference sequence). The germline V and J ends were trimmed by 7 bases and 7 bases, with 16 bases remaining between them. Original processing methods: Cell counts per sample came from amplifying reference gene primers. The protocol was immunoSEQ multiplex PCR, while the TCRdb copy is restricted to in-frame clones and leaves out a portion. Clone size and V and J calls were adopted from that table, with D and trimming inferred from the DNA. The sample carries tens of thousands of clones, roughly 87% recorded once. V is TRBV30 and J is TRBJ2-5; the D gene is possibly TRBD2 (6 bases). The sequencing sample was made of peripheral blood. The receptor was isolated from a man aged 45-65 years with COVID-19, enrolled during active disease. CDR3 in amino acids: CAYSGLGGTQYF. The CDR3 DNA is TGTGCCTACTCAGGTCTGGGAGGGACCCAGTACTTC.